The rows below give T cell receptor beta chains drawn from one sample of a study of PD-L1 blockade in urothelial cancer. TCRdb's copy holds only in-frame clones and misses some; the assay was immunoSEQ multiplex PCR. The top ten hold 9% to 9.5% of the sample, which has 60,000 to 75,000 clones, 84% seen once. The input for sequencing was PBMCs, taken around atezolizumab (anti-PD-L1) treatment. All receptors derive from a woman in her sixties or seventies with urothelial cancer. Both conserved end residues are part of each CDR3. Each record gives: D gene, V gene, J gene, clone size, CDR3 DNA, CDR3 protein. A D gene is named only where the DNA matches it firmly. A clone size is listed for some rows: how often the clone was seen (once, few, many), or a class if it is expanded.

>TRBD2|TRBV6-1|TRBJ2-2|-
TGTGCCAGCAGTGTTTTGACTAGCGGGAGTACCGGGGAGCTGTTTTTT
CASSVLTSGSTGELFF
>-|TRBV11-2|TRBJ2-7|-
TGTGCCAGCAGCCGAGGGGAGCTAGCGAGGGAGCAGTACTTC
CASSRGELAREQYF
>TRBD2|TRBV5-4|TRBJ2-7|-
TGTGCCAGCAGCTTGGCTGGGGAGGCGGGAGGATACGAGCAGTACTTC
CASSLAGEAGGYEQYF
>TRBD2|TRBV5-1|TRBJ2-7|-
TGCGCCAGCAGCTTGAGTGGTAGCGGGAGGTTGAGCTCCTACGAGCAGTACTTC
CASSLSGSGRLSSYEQYF
>-|TRBV27|TRBJ1-1|-
TGTGCCAGCAGTTTATCTTGGACAGACACTGAAGCTTTCTTT
CASSLSWTDTEAFF
>-|TRBV15|TRBJ2-7|-
TGTGCCACCAGCAGAGATTCGGTACTGTCTAGCTACGAGCAGTACTTC
CATSRDSVLSSYEQYF
>-|TRBV5-4|TRBJ2-2|few
TGTGCCAGCAGCCATTCTAGAGCCGGGGAGCTGTTTTTT
CASSHSRAGELFF
>TRBD2|TRBV6-5|TRBJ2-7|-
TGTGCCAGCAGTTACCACGGACTAGCGGGGGGTGAGCAGTACTTC
CASSYHGLAGGEQYF
>-|TRBV5-6|TRBJ1-2|-
TGTGCCAGCAGCGTCGGTCGGGATTACTACTACTATGGCTACACCTTC
CASSVGRDYYYYGYTF
>-|TRBV28|TRBJ1-5|-
TGTGCCAGCAGTTTATATCAGGGGCCCCTCAATCAGCCCCAGCATTTT
CASSLYQGPLNQPQHF
>TRBD2|TRBV29-1|TRBJ2-7|-
TGCAGCGTTGAGGCGGGAGCGTCGAACGAGCAGTACTTC
CSVEAGASNEQYF
>-|TRBV19|TRBJ1-2|-
TGTGCCAGTAGTATCGATAGGAGCTATGGCTACACCTTC
CASSIDRSYGYTF
>TRBD2|TRBV6-1|TRBJ2-1|-
TGTGCCAGCAGTGAAGGCGGGGGTTTGAGCTCCTACAATGAGCAGTTCTTC
CASSEGGGLSSYNEQFF
>TRBD2|TRBV28|TRBJ2-1|-
TGTGCCAGCAGCTCTTATACCCCTAGCGGGAGCTCCTACAATGAGCAGTTCTTC
CASSSYTPSGSSYNEQFF
>TRBD1|TRBV5-1|TRBJ2-7|-
TGCGCCAGCAGCTCCGGGACAGGGGCCTACGAGCAGTACTTC
CASSSGTGAYEQYF
>TRBD1|TRBV18|TRBJ2-7|-
TGTGCCAGCTCACCGCGACAGGGGGCCTACGAGCAGTACTTC
CASSPRQGAYEQYF
>TRBD1|TRBV11-2|TRBJ2-7|-
TGTGCCAGCAGCTTGGACAGGGGTTTGGGGGAGCAGTACTTC
CASSLDRGLGEQYF
>-|TRBV7-2|TRBJ2-2|-
TGTGCCAGCAGCCCTAGCGTGAGGACCGGGGAGCTGTTTTTT
CASSPSVRTGELFF
>-|TRBV28|TRBJ1-5|-
TGTGCCAGCGCATCGGGGGGTAGCAATCAGCCCCAGCATTTT
CASASGGSNQPQHF
>TRBD1|TRBV5-3|TRBJ2-7|few
TGTGCCAGAAGCTTGCCTGGACAGGGTGAACACGAGCAGTACTTC
CARSLPGQGEHEQYF
>TRBD2|TRBV29-1|TRBJ2-1|-
TGCAGCGTTGGACTAGCGGGGTTATGGGAGCAGTTCTTC
CSVGLAGLWEQFF
>TRBD2|TRBV5-1|TRBJ2-5|-
TGCGCCAGCAGCTTGGGGACTAGCCCCGAGACCCAGTACTTC
CASSLGTSPETQYF
>-|TRBV29-1|TRBJ1-1|-
TGCAGCGTGAAGGGGGGGGACACTGAAGCTTTCTTT
CSVKGGDTEAFF
>-|TRBV5-1|TRBJ1-2|once
TGCGCCAGCAGCGCGGCGACAGCCAACTATGGCTACACCTTC
CASSAATANYGYTF
>TRBD1|TRBV2|TRBJ1-4|-
TGTGCCAGCAGCCGTTCCGGGACAGGGCGAGAGCGTGAAAAACTGTTTTTT
CASSRSGTGREREKLFF
>-|TRBV10-3|TRBJ1-1|-
TGTGCCATCAAGAGGGAGACGAACACTGAAGCTTTCTTT
CAIKRETNTEAFF
>-|TRBV9|TRBJ2-1|-
TGTGCCAGCAGCGTAGAGTTTGGCACTGAGCAGTTCTTC
CASSVEFGTEQFF
>TRBD1|TRBV5-6|TRBJ1-5|-
TGTGCCAGCAGCTTGGGACAGGGATGGGGTAATCAGCCCCAGCATTTT
CASSLGQGWGNQPQHF
>-|TRBV5-5|TRBJ1-1|-
TGTGCCAGCCTTAGAGAGTCGAACACTGAAGCTTTCTTT
CASLRESNTEAFF
>TRBD2|TRBV15|TRBJ2-2|few
TGTGCCACCAGCAGGGAAAAGCGGGAGGGTGGGGCCGGGGAGCTGTTTTTT
CATSREKREGGAGELFF
>-|TRBV2|TRBJ1-1|-
TGTGCCAGCAGGGCTACAGGGAACACTGAAGCTTTCTTT
CASRATGNTEAFF
>-|TRBV11-3|TRBJ2-2|-
TGTGCCAGCAGCTTATATATGGGGAGAGGGGAGCTGTTTTTT
CASSLYMGRGELFF
>TRBD1|TRBV19|TRBJ1-3|-
TGTGCCAGTAGTTCGACCGGGACAGGGGTCTCTGGAAACACCATATATTTT
CASSSTGTGVSGNTIYF
>TRBD2|TRBV5-5|TRBJ2-3|-
TGTGCCAGCAGCTTTTCTAGCGGGGTTAGAGATACGCAGTATTTT
CASSFSSGVRDTQYF
>TRBD1|TRBV5-6|TRBJ2-7|-
TGTGCCAGCAGCTTGACGGACAGGGGGCTTTTAGACGAGCAGTACTTC
CASSLTDRGLLDEQYF
>-|TRBV7-9|TRBJ2-1|-
TGTGCCAGCAGCCTGGTAGGGACTCTAAAGGGCTACAATGAGCAGTTCTTC
CASSLVGTLKGYNEQFF
>-|TRBV7-6|TRBJ1-1|-
TGTGCCAGCAGCTTAGGGGCTGGTACTGAAGCTTTCTTT
CASSLGAGTEAFF
>-|TRBV7-2|TRBJ2-3|-
TGTGCCAGCAGCTTAGAAGTGATGCGGGGATACACAGATACGCAGTATTTT
CASSLEVMRGYTDTQYF
>-|TRBV27|TRBJ1-3|-
TGTGCCAGCAGTTTAAGGGCAGGGACTGGAAACACCATATATTTT
CASSLRAGTGNTIYF
>TRBD1|TRBV5-1|TRBJ1-1|few
TGCGCCAGCGCCTCCAGGACAGGGAACACTGAAGCTTTCTTT
CASASRTGNTEAFF
>TRBD2|TRBV28|TRBJ2-7|-
TGTGCCAGCAGTCCCCAAAGGACTAGCTACGAGCAGTACTTC
CASSPQRTSYEQYF
>-|TRBV6-5|TRBJ1-2|-
TGTGCCAGCAGTTCCAACGCACAGAAACCCAGGGGTGGCTACACCTTC
CASSSNAQKPRGGYTF
>-|TRBV11-2|TRBJ2-5|-
TGTGCCAGCAGCGGGGTTGCGGGGCATGTGGAGACCCAGTACTTC
CASSGVAGHVETQYF
>-|TRBV10-2|TRBJ2-5|-
TGCGCCAGCAGTGAGTTTAGAGGGGGGGCAGGAGAGACCCAGTACTTC
CASSEFRGGAGETQYF
>-|TRBV2|TRBJ1-2|few
TGTGCCAGCAGTCCCCTACGCAGGGGTTCTGGCTACACCTTC
CASSPLRRGSGYTF
>-|TRBV15|TRBJ2-1|-
TGTGCCACCAGCAGAGAGGGGGCAGCCTACATTGAGCAGTTCTTC
CATSREGAAYIEQFF
>-|TRBV10-3|TRBJ1-1|-
TGTGCCATCAGTGAGGTCGAAGGGGACACTGAAGCTTTCTTT
CAISEVEGDTEAFF
>TRBD2|TRBV18|TRBJ2-2|once
TGTGCCAGCTCGGTTCGACTAGCCGCGTCGGGCACCGGGGAGCTGTTTTTT
CASSVRLAASGTGELFF